A single T cell receptor (beta chain) is shown here with its context. This specimen belongs to a study of T cells in Graves' hyperthyroidism and ophthalmopathy. CDR1 is SGDLS and CDR2 is YYNGEE in the germline V gene. The CDR3 runs 18 residues. Trimming took 4 bases from V and 6 from J; bases not matched to a gene: 18. Amplified regions were TCR beta CDR3 sequences from RNA transcripts. HTBI primers were used for first-round RT-PCR of the TCR CDR3. TCRdb re-derived calls from the multiplex PCR reads in MiXCR, one entry per CDR3 protein. The table lists almost 600,000 distinct CDR3 sequences, about 15% of them singletons, with 4.5% to 6% in the top ten.

The TCR was taken from a woman in her twenties or thirties with Graves' hyperthyroidism that later progressed to Graves' ophthalmopathy. The V call is TRBV9, the J call TRBJ2-1; 8 nucleotides agree with TRBD2. The sample taken for sequencing was blood. This chain's CDR3 is CASSPPPPGSGSPNEQFF. CDR3 coding DNA: TGTGCCAGCAGCCCCCCCCCCCCCGGCAGCGGGAGCCCCAATGAGCAGTTCTTC.